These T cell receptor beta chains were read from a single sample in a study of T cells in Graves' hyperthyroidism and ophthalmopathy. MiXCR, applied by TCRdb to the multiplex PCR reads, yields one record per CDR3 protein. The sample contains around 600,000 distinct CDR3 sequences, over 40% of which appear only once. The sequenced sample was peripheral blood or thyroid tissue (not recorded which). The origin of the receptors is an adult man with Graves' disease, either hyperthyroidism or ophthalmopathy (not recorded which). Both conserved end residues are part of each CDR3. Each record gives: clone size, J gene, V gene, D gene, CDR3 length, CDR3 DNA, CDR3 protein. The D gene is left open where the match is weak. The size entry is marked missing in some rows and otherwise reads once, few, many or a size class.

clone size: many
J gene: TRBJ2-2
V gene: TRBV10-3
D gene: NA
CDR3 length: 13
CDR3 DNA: TGTGCCATCAGTGAGGGACCCACCGGGGAGCTGTTTTTT
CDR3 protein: CAISEGPTGELFF

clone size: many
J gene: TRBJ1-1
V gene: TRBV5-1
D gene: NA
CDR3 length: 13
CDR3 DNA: TGTGCCAGCAGCTGGGACAAGAACACTGAAGCTTTCTTT
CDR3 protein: CASSWDKNTEAFF

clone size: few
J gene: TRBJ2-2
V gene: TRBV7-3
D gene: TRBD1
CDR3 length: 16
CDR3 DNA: TGTGCCAGCAGCTCAGGGGGACCCGCGAACACCGGGGAGCTGTTTTTT
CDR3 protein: CASSSGGPANTGELFF

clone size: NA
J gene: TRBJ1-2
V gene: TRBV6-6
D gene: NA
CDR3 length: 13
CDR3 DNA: TGTGCCAGCAGTTACTCGATTGGATATGGCTACACCTTC
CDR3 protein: CASSYSIGYGYTF

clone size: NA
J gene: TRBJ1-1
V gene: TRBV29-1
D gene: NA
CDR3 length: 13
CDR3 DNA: TGCAGCGTTAAGCCAGGTCAGACCTCTGAAGCTTTCTTT
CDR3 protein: CSVKPGQTSEAFF

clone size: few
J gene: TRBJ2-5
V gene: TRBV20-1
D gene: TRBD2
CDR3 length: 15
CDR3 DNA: TGCAGTGCTCCGCGGGGGGGAAGGATCCAAGAGACCCAGTACTTC
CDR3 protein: CSAPRGGRIQETQYF

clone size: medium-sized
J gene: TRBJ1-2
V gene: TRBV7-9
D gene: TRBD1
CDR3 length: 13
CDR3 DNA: TGTGCCAGCAGTCCGGGGACAGACTATGGCTACACCTTC
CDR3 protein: CASSPGTDYGYTF

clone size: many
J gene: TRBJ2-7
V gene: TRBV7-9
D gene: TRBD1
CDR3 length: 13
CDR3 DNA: TGTGCCAGCAGCTTGGACAGGGCGGACGAGCAGTACTTC
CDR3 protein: CASSLDRADEQYF

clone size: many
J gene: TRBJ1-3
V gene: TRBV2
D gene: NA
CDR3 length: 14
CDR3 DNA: TGTGCCAGCAGTTACTCGGACTCTGGAAACACCATATATTTT
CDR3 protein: CASSYSDSGNTIYF

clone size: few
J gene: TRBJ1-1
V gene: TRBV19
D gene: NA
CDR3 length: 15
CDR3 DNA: TGTGCCAGTAGTTGGGAGGATCGGAGAGACACTGAAGCTTTCTTT
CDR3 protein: CASSWEDRRDTEAFF

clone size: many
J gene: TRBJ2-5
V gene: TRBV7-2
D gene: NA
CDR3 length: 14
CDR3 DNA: TGTGCCAGCAGCTTAGATCCGGGAACGGAGACCCAGTACTTC
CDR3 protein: CASSLDPGTETQYF

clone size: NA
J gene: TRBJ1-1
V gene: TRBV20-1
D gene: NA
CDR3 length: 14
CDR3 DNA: TGCAGTACTAGAGAGGGACGGATGAACACTGAAGCTTTCTTT
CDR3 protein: CSTREGRMNTEAFF

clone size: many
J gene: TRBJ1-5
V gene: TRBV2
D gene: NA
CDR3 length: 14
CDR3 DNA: TGTGCCAGCAGTTACGACGGGGGCGATCAGCCCCAGCATTTT
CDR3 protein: CASSYDGGDQPQHF

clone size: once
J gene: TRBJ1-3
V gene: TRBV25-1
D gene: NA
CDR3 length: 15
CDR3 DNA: TGTGCCAGCAGTGATGGAGGGGAACCTGGAAACACCATATATTTT
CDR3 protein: CASSDGGEPGNTIYF

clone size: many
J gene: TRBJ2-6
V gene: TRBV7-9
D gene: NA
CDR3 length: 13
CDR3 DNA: TGTGCCAGCGGGGGGCTTGGGGCCAACGTCCTGACTTTC
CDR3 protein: CASGGLGANVLTF

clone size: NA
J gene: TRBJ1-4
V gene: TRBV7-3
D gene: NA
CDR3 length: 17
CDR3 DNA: TGTGCCAGCAGCTTGGCCCTAGCCGGAGGGTTTGAAGAAAAACTGTTTTTT
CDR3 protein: CASSLALAGGFEEKLFF

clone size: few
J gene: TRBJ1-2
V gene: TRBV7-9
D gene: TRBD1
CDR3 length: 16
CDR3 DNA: TGTGCCAGCAGCTTAGGCGGGGGACAGGATAACTATGGCTACACCTTC
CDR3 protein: CASSLGGGQDNYGYTF

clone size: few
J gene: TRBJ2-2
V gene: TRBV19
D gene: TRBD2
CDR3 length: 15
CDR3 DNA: TGTGCCAGTATGAATGCGGGGGGAAGGACCGGGGAGCTGTTTTTT
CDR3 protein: CASMNAGGRTGELFF

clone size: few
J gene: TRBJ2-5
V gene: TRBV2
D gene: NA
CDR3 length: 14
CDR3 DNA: TGTGCCAGCACCCAAGGAGGGACACAAGAGACCCAGTACTTC
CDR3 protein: CASTQGGTQETQYF

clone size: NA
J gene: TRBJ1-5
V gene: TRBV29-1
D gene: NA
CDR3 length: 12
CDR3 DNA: TGCAGCGTCGAAGGGGGGGGGAGCGACGAGCATTTT
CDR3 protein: CSVEGGGSDEHF

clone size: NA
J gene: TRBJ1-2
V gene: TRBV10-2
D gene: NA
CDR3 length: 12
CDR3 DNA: TGCGCCAGCAGCACAGGGATCTATGGCTACACCTTC
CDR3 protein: CASSTGIYGYTF

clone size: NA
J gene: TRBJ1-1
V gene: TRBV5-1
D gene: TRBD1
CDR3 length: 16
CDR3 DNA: TGCGCCAGCAGCCAACTACCCCCGGGACAGGGGTTTGAAGCTTTCTTT
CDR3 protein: CASSQLPPGQGFEAFF

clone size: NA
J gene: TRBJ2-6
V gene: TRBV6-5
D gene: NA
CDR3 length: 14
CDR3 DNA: TGTGCCAGCAGTCCCAGGGCGGGGGCCAACGTCCTGACTTTC
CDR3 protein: CASSPRAGANVLTF

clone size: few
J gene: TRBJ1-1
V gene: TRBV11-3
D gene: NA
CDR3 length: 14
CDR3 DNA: TGTGCCAGCAGCTTAGAGGCCCTAACAGGGGAAGCTTTCTTT
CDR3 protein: CASSLEALTGEAFF

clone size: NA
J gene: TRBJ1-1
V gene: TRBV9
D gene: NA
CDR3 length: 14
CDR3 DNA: TGTGCCAGCAGCGTAGTTGTAGGGAACACTGAAGCTTTCTTT
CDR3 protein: CASSVVVGNTEAFF

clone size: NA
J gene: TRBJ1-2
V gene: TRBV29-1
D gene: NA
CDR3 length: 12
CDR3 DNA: TGCAGCGGACAGGCACCAGACTATGGCTACACCTTC
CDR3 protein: CSGQAPDYGYTF

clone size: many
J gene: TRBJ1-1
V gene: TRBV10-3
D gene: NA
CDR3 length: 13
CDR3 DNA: TGTGCCATCAGTGACGAGAGGAACACTGAAGCTTTCTTT
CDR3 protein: CAISDERNTEAFF

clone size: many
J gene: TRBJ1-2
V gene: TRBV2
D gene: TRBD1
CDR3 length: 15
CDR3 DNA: TGTGCCAGCAGTCTCGACAGGGGGCGGTACTATGGCTACACCTTC
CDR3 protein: CASSLDRGRYYGYTF

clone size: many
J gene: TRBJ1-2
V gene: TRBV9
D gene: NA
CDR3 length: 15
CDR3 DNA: TGTGCCAGCAGCGTAGTGGGGACCTCCGCCGGTGGCTACACCTTC
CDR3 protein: CASSVVGTSAGGYTF

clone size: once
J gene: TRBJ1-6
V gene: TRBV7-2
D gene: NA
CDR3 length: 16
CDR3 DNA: TGTGCCAGCAGCTTATTGGCCGCTAGAGATAATTCACCCCTCCACTTT
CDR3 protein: CASSLLAARDNSPLHF

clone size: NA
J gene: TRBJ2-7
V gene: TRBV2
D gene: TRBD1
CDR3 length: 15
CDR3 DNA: TGTGCCAGCAGTCGTTACCGGGACAGCGCCTACGAGCAGTACTTC
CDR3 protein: CASSRYRDSAYEQYF

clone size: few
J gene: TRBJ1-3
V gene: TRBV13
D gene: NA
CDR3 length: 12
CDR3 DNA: TGTGCCAGCAGCTTGCGGCCGGACACCATATATTTT
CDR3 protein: CASSLRPDTIYF

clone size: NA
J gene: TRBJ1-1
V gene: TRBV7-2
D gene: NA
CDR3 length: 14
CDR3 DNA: TGTGCCAGCAGCTCACCAGGGAGTGTAACTGAAGCTTTCTTT
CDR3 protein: CASSSPGSVTEAFF

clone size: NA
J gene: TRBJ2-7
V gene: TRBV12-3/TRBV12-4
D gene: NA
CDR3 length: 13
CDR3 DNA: TGTGCCAGCAGTTATGCAGGGGATTCCGAGCAGTACTTC
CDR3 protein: CASSYAGDSEQYF

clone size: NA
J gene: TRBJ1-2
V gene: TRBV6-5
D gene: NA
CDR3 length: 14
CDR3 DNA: TGTGCCATCAGTTACTCCACGTTTAACTATGGCTACACCTTC
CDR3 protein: CAISYSTFNYGYTF

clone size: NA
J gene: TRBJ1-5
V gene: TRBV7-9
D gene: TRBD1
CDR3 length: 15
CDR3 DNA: TGTGCCAGCAGCGCCAGACAGGGCCCCAATCAGCCCCAGCATTTT
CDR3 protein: CASSARQGPNQPQHF

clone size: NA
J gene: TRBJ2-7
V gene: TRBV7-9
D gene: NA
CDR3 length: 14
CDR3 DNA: TGTGCCAGCAGCGATCCGGGCCTCTCCTACGAGCAGTACTTC
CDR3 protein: CASSDPGLSYEQYF

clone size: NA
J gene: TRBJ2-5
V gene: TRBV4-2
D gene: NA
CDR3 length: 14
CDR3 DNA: TGTGCCAGCAGCCAAGAAAGAACCAGGGAGACCCAGTACTTC
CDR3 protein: CASSQERTRETQYF

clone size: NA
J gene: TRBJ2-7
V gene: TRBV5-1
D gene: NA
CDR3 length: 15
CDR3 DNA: TGCGCCAGCAGCTTGGCTGAGGGAAGTACCTACGAGCAGTACTTC
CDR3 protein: CASSLAEGSTYEQYF

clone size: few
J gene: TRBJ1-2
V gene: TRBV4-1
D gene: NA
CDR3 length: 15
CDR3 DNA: TGCGCCAGCAGCCAGGGCCCAACAGGGAACTATGGCTACACCTTC
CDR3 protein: CASSQGPTGNYGYTF

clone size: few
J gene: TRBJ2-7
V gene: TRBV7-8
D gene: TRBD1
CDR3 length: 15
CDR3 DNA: TGTGCCAGCAGTCGCTCCGGGACAGGCTTCGGCGAGCAGTACTTC
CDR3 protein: CASSRSGTGFGEQYF

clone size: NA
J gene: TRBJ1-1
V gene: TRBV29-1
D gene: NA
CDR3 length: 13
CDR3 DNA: TGCAGTCTATCCGAGGGGTTCCCCACTGAAGCTTTCTTT
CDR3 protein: CSLSEGFPTEAFF

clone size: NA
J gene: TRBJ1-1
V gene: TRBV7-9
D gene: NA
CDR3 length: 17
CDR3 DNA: TGTGCCAGCAGCTTAGATCTACGTCTCGGGGACTACACTGAAGCTTTCTTT
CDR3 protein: CASSLDLRLGDYTEAFF

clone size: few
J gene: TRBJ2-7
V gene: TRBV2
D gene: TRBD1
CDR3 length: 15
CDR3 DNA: TGTGCCAGCAGTAACCGGGACAGGGGGGACTACGAGCAGTACTTC
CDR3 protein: CASSNRDRGDYEQYF

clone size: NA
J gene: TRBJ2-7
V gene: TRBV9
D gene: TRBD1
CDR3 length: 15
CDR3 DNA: TGTGCCAGCAGCCCGCGAGACACAGGGGACTACGAGCAGTACTTC
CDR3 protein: CASSPRDTGDYEQYF